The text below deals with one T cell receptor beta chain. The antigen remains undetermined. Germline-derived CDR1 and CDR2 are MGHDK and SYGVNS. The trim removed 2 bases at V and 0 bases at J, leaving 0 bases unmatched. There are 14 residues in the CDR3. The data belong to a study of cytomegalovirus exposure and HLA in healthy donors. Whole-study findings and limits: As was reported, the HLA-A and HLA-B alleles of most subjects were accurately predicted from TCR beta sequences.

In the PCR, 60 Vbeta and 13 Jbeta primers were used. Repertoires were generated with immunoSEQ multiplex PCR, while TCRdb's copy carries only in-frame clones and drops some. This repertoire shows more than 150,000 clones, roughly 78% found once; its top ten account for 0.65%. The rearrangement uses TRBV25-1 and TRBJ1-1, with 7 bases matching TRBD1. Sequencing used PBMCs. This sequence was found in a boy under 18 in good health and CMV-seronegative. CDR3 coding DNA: TGTGCCAGCAGTGAAGACAGGGTGAACACTGAAGCTTTCTTT. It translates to CASSEDRVNTEAFF.